What follows describes a single TCR beta chain. Its antigen is not yet known. No qualities accompany the bases; no much larger clone lies one base away. TCRbeta CDR3 regions were amplified from genomic DNA using the immunoSEQ Assay, a bias-controlled multiplex PCR. As for the original processing: Nucleated cell counts per sample were estimated from amplification of reference gene primers within the assay. To quantify the absolute abundance of each unique TCRbeta CDR3 rearrangement, sequence reads were collapsed and filtered. For each sample, productive Simpson clonality was calculated by taking the square root of Simpson's diversity index across productive rearrangements. In its TCRdb copy, this immuneACCESS table keeps in-frame sequences only and misses some clones. Where compared with another copy, unresolved V genes explain less than half of these, and the others have no known cause. That table gives V, J and clone size, and the DNA gave D and trimming. The sample profile shows 150,000 to 200,000 clones; 89% of them were found once. 1.5% to 2% of the sample goes to the ten largest clones.

Another Seattle source contributed samples from volunteer blood donors who had recovered from COVID-19. The collaborating institutions used their own protocols to collect whole blood in K2EDTA tubes. For TCRbeta analysis, collaborators shipped samples as frozen whole blood, isolated PBMCs, or DNA extracted from either of those sample types. These data come from a study of blood T cell repertoires in COVID-19 (dated by TCRdb to the early 2020s). With regard to the full study: The collaborator samples originated in the United States, Italy and Spain and spanned the acute and convalescent phases of COVID-19. The prospective study material was composed of cDNA or gDNA derived from T cells, B-cell-depleted T cells, or PBMCs. Subjects who had been exposed to COVID-19, were actively infected with it, or had recovered from it provided the deeply sampled blood TCRbeta repertoires that made up the dataset. The repertoires were released in a freely available public database intended as a resource for research on the immune response to SARS-CoV-2. Samples came from the ongoing ImmuneRACE study (first 160 participants) plus 1,254 subjects from 6 global collaborators. A de-identified subject ID, COVID-19 status, age in years and sex were almost always included in the sample metadata. HLA class I and class II types, where available, came from metadata supplied by the sample provider rather than from assay-based typing. Findings and caveats that apply to the study as a whole: How much clinical and demographic metadata was included differed by source and by participant, and the metadata was provided uncurated.

V and J lose 6 bases and 3 bases, and a span of 10 bases separates them. From the cysteine up to the phenylalanine, the CDR3 has a length of 13 residues. The read is trimmed to its CDR3 DNA, 39 bases read in frame from base 1. As encoded in the germline V gene, CDR1 is SGHDT while CDR2 is YYEEEE. The sample was peripheral blood. Recombination joined TRBV5-6 with TRBJ2-1, and TRBD1 may be the D gene, going by 6 matching bases. The source is a young man who had recovered from COVID-19. The CDR3 reads as follows: CASNREFYNEQFF. The bases read TGTGCCAGCAACAGGGAATTCTACAATGAGCAGTTCTTC.